Described below is a single T cell receptor beta chain sequence and its context. This specimen comes from a study of human thymus T cells. The source of the thymus tissue was resections taken during corrective heart surgery. Germline V CDR1 and CDR2: SGDLS, YYNGEE. This CDR3 region has 16 residues. V was clipped by 7 bases and J by 4 bases; unmatched bases: 12. TCRdb's table, derived via immunoSEQ multiplex PCR, lists solely in-frame clones and lacks some. The sample includes about 130,000 clones, 90% to 95% of them seen just once. This chain uses TRBV9 with TRBJ2-2; 8 nucleotides agree with TRBD2. Sequenced sample: thymus tissue. The clonotype was recovered from a boy less than two years old with a congenital heart defect but otherwise immunologically healthy. Here the CDR3 reads CASASGLASGTGELFF. CDR3 sequence (DNA): TGTGCCAGCGCCTCCGGACTAGCTTCAGGCACCGGGGAGCTGTTTTTT.